Presented here are 5 T cell receptor beta chains from one specimen sequenced in a study of vaccination and CD4 T cells after COVID-19. Their cognate antigens are unknown. Researchers used the Oncomine TCR Beta short-read assay to sequence DNA from cultured CD4+ T cells. TCRdb reanalysed the PCR reads using MiXCR and keeps one entry per CDR3 protein. The sample includes some 16,000 distinct CDR3 sequences, about three quarters of them seen just once. The treatment: 10-day PBMC culture with coronavirus spike peptide pools or control peptides (ViraFEST assay). Material for sequencing was CD4+ T cells from blood, cultured in vitro. The receptor set was obtained from a human donor who had recovered from COVID-19.

The V and J genes are TRBV6-1 and TRBJ1-2; 8 bases fit TRBD1. The CDR3 is made up of 13 amino acids. The germline gives CDR1 MNHNS, CDR2 SASEGT. The V segment lost 4 bases and the J segment 8 bases; nucleotides outside the gene matches: 6. The DNA of the CDR3 is TGTGCCAGCAGTGGGGGACAGGTTGGCGGCTACACCTTC. It encodes CASSGGQVGGYTF.

The V gene is TRBV28, the J gene TRBJ1-4; the match to TRBD1 covers 12 bases. Trimming removed 6 bases from V and 7 bases from J; junction bases left unmatched: 9. The CDR3 consists of 16 residues. Germline CDR1 and CDR2: MDHEN and SYDVKM. The CDR3 here is CASSPIPGQGAEKLFF. CDR3 coding DNA: TGTGCCAGCAGCCCGATCCCGGGACAGGGGGCTGAAAAACTGTTTTTT. The variable domain in full, with the rest retrieved from reference TRBV28 and TRBJ1-4, is DVKVTQSSRYLVKRTGEKVFLECVQDMDHENMFWYRQDPGLGLRLIYFSYDVKMKEKGDIPEGYSVSREKKERFSLILESASTNQTSMYLCASSPIPGQGAEKLFFGSGTQLSVL.

This clonotype occurred once. The V and J genes are TRBV11-1 and TRBJ1-5, with a possible D match to TRBD1 (6 bases). Trimming took 10 bases from V and 2 from J, leaving 15 bases between them. The CDR3 loop spans 14 amino acids. Germline V gene data show CDR1 as SGHAT and CDR2 as FQDESV (reference sequence). The CDR3 loop reads CANHQGTCNQPQHF. The CDR3 region has the DNA TGTGCCAACCACCAGGGGACATGCAATCAGCCCCAGCATTTT.

The chain joins TRBV4-3 to TRBJ2-5; D is uncertain. Between the trimmed V and J ends, which lost 0 bases and 6 bases, there was a span of 8 bases. Looked up from germline, CDR1 is LGHNA and CDR2 is YSLEER. The CDR3 has 13 residues. CDR3 sequence reads: CASSQDRAKTQYF. The CDR3 region has the DNA TGCGCCAGCAGCCAAGATAGGGCAAAGACCCAGTACTTC.

This clonotype has a handful of counts. This chain joins TRBV2 and TRBJ1-2; 7 bases agree with TRBD1. Germline CDR1 reads SNHLY; CDR2 reads FYNNEI. The CDR3 is 13 amino acids. V was pared by 6 bases and J by 4 bases, with 5 bases of the junction left unmatched. The CDR3 DNA is TGTGCCAGCAGGGAGGACAGGACCTATGGCTACACCTTC. Translating gives CASREDRTYGYTF.